This TCR beta chain is from a study of radiotherapy plus CTLA-4 blockade in lung cancer. Using immunoSEQ multiplex PCR, the repertoire was profiled, and TCRdb retains in-frame clones only, with some absent. The sample holds 50,000 to 65,000 clones; about 76% are singletons and the top ten take around 8.8%. The V end lost 1 base, the J end lost 5 bases, and 16 bases lay between the germline ends. Germline CDR1 reads KGHSH; CDR2 reads LQKENI. The CDR3 consists of 16 residues. The clonotype comes from a human donor with non-small cell lung cancer who had a complete response to radiotherapy plus ipilimumab. The chain uses TRBV18 and TRBJ2-3; maybe TRBD2 (5 bases). Sequencing was performed on peripheral blood, taken from a patient treated with radiotherapy plus ipilimumab. DNA for the CDR3: TGTGCCAGCTCACCACGTCTAGCTAGGACGGGAGATACGCAGTATTTT. It yields the protein CASSPRLARTGDTQYF.